The clone carrying this TCR beta chain was observed once. Germline CDR1 reads MGHRA; CDR2 reads YSYEKL. After removal of 4 bases from V and 0 bases from J, the junction contained 13 bases not matched to a gene. The CDR3 spans 19 residues. The data stem from a study of shared clonotypes between healthy human individuals. Each cell subset's genomic DNA was divided evenly among several immunoSEQ plates. Using immunoSEQ multiplex PCR, the repertoire was profiled, and TCRdb retains in-frame clones only, with some absent. Of approximately 2.1 million clones listed, over 85% were seen once; the top ten hold about 0.39%.

This receptor was taken from a man younger than 35 in good health. Some clones in this sample may be carry-over from other donors' samples. The sequencing sample was made of naive CD4+ T cells from PBMCs. Specified subset: CD45RA+ positively selected. The chain carries TRBV4-1 and TRBJ2-3; 10 bases match TRBD2. The CDR3, as DNA: TGCGCCAGCAGCCGTTTAGCGGGAGGTCCTACACTTAGCACAGATACGCAGTATTTT. Its protein product is CASSRLAGGPTLSTDTQYF.